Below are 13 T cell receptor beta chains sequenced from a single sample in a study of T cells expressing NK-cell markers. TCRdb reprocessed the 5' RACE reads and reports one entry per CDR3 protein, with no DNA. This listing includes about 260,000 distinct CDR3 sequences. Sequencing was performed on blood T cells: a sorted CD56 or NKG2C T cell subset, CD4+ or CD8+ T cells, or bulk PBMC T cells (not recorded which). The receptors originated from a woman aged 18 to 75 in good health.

The CDR3: CSGLRDRTLSPLHF. V and J are TRBV20-1 and TRBJ1-6; TCRdb proposes TRBD1, but this gene call is untestable without DNA. CDR1 is DFQATT, CDR2 SNEGSKA, per germline (reference sequence). The CDR3 loop spans 14 amino acids.

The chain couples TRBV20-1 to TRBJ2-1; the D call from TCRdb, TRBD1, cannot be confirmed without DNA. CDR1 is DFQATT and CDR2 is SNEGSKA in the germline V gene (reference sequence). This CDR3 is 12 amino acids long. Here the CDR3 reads CSAWGQHGEQFF.

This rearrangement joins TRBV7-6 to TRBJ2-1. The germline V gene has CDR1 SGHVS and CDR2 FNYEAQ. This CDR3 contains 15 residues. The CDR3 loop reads CASSLYAGSYNEQFF.

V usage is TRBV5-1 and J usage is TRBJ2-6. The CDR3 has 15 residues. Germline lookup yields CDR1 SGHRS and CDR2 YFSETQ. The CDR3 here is CASSQDSSGANVLTF. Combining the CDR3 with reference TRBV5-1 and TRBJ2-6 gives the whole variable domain KAGVTQTPRYLIKTRGQQVTLSCSPISGHRSVSWYQQTPGQGLQFLFEYFSETQRNKGNFPGRFSGRQFSNSRSEMNVSTLELGDSALYLCASSQDSSGANVLTFGAGSRLTVL.

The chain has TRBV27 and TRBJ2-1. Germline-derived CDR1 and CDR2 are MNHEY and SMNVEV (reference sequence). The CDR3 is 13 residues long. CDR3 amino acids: CASSFFRDNEQFF.

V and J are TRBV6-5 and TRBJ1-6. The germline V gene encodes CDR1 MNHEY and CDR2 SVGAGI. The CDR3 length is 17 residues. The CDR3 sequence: CASSYSTHSSYNSPLHF.

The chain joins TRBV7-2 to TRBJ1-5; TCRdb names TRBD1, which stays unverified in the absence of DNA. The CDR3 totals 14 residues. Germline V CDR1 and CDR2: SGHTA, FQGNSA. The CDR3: CASSNQGRNQPQHF.

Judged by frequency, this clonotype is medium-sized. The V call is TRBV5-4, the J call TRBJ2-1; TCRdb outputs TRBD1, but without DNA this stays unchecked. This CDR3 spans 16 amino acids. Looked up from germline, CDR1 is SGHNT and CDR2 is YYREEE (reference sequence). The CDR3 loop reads CASSLGSRQGSNEQFF.

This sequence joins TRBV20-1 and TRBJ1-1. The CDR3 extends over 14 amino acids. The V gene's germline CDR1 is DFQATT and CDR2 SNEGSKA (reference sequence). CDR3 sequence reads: CSARDPSGNTEAFF.

CDR3 in amino acids: CASSLGTSGIGPYEQYF. This chain connects TRBV7-2 to TRBJ2-7; the D call from TCRdb, TRBD2, cannot be confirmed without DNA. The germline V gene encodes CDR1 SGHTA and CDR2 FQGNSA. The CDR3 runs 17 residues.

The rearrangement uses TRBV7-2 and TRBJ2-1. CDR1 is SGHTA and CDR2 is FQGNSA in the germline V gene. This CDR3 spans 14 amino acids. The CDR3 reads CASSLGLVGNEQFF.

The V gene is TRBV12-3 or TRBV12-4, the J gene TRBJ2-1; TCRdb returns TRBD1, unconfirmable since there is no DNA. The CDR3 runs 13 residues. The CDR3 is CATRGDVYNEQFF.

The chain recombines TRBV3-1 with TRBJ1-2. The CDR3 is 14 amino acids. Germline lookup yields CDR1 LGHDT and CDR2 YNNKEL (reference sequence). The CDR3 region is CASSQGRTSWGYTF.